The 27 T cell receptor beta chains given below trace back to one sample, sequenced in a study of blood T cell repertoires in COVID-19. TCRdb keeps only in-frame clones here, not all; method: immunoSEQ multiplex PCR. The table records some 530,000 clones, approximately 91% of them present only once. The sequencing sample was made of PBMCs or T cells enriched from blood (not recorded which). Every receptor here comes from a woman aged 60-75 years who had recovered from COVID-19.

V is TRBV5-1 and J is TRBJ1-4; D remains ambiguous. V dropped 0 bases and J dropped 3 bases, with 6 bases sitting between them. The germline V gene has CDR1 SGHRS and CDR2 YFSETQ. The CDR3 consists of 14 residues. CDR3 region: CASSLDSPNEKLFF. DNA of the CDR3: TGCGCCAGCAGCTTGGACAGCCCTAATGAAAAACTGTTTTTT.

V gene TRBV4-1 combines with J gene TRBJ2-2; 8 nucleotides agree with TRBD2. The CDR3 totals 14 residues. Trimming at V came to 4 bases and at J to 4 bases, leaving 2 bases not matched to a gene. CDR1 is MGHRA and CDR2 is YSYEKL in the germline V gene. The CDR3 protein is CASSRTSRTGELFF. CDR3 coding DNA: TGCGCCAGCAGCCGGACTAGCCGCACCGGGGAGCTGTTTTTT.

The V call is TRBV5-4, the J call TRBJ1-5; the D is unclear. V shed 0 bases and J shed 2 bases, with 6 bases lying between them. The CDR3 loop spans 14 amino acids. Germline CDR1 SGHNT, CDR2 YYREEE (reference sequence). This CDR3 reads CASSLDGGNQPQHF. CDR3 sequence (DNA): TGTGCCAGCAGCTTGGACGGGGGCAATCAGCCCCAGCATTTT. The full variable domain, its missing parts supplied by reference TRBV5-4 and TRBJ1-5, is ETGVTQSPTHLIKTRGQQVTLRCSSQSGHNTVSWYQQALGQGPQFIFQYYREEENGRGNFPPRFSGLQFPNYSSELNVNALELDDSALYLCASSLDGGNQPQHFGDGTRLSIL.

This clone was recorded only once. The J gene is TRBJ2-3, the V gene TRBV11-3; tentatively, D is TRBD2 (7 bases). Germline CDR1 SGHNT, CDR2 YENEEA. Trimming pared 4 bases from V and 5 bases from J, leaving 13 bases between. The CDR3 consists of 14 residues. The CDR3 reads CASSWRGEGDTQYF. The CDR3 nucleotides are TGTGCCAGCAGCTGGAGGGGGGAGGGAGATACGCAGTATTTT.

This clone turned up a few times. The chain joins TRBV27 to TRBJ1-6; no definite D call. Trimming stripped 10 bases from V and 3 bases from J, with 19 bases between. The CDR3 contains 16 residues. Germline CDR1 MNHEY, CDR2 SMNVEV (reference sequence). The CDR3 sequence: CATRRTGVLYNSPLHF. The DNA of the CDR3 is TGTGCCACCAGACGGACTGGGGTTCTCTATAATTCACCCCTCCACTTT.

The V call is TRBV30, the J call TRBJ1-6; D is unresolved. Germline lookup yields CDR1 GTSNPN and CDR2 SVGIG (reference sequence). Trimming removed 5 bases at V and 4 bases at J, with 18 bases between. The CDR3 is 16 amino acids. CDR3 in DNA: TGTGCCTGGCACCGATCAGGAGGAGGGTATAATTCACCCCTCCACTTT. This codes for CAWHRSGGGYNSPLHF.

This rearrangement joins TRBV5-6 to TRBJ1-1, with D unclear. Looked up from germline, CDR1 is SGHDT and CDR2 is YYEEEE. Trimming shortened V by 0 bases and J by 0 bases, and 6 bases separated the two germline ends. The CDR3 loop spans 14 amino acids. CDR3 nucleotides: TGTGCCAGCAGCTTGGGGAGCCTGAACACTGAAGCTTTCTTT. Protein: CASSLGSLNTEAFF. Full variable domain (remainder filled in from reference TRBV5-6 and TRBJ1-1): DAGVTQSPTHLIKTRGQQVTLRCSPKSGHDTVSWYQQALGQGPQFIFQYYEEEERQRGNFPDRFSGHQFPNYSSELNVNALLLGDSALYLCASSLGSLNTEAFFGQGTRLTVV.

The chain is built from TRBV18 and TRBJ2-1; D remains unclear. Per the germline V gene, CDR1 is KGHSH and CDR2 is LQKENI. The CDR3 extends over 11 amino acids. The ends were cut back, 5 bases at V and 5 bases at J, with 4 bases in the middle. This CDR3 is CASSADNEQFF. The CDR3 bases are TGTGCCAGCTCAGCGGACAATGAGCAGTTCTTC.

The rearrangement uses TRBV3-1 (or the pseudogene TRBV3-2) and TRBJ1-2; the D is unclear. The CDR3 has 13 residues. V lost 5 bases, J lost 7 bases, and 14 bases lay in between. Germline CDR1 reads LGHDT; CDR2 reads YNNKEL (reference sequence). The CDR3 sequence is CASSAPSFGGYTF. The CDR3 coding sequence is TGTGCCAGCAGCGCGCCCTCTTTCGGTGGCTACACCTTC.

The gene calls are TRBV6-4 and TRBJ2-7, with D maybe TRBD1 (6 bases). Trimming pared 6 bases from V and 0 bases from J, leaving 18 bases between. Looked up from germline, CDR1 is MRHNA and CDR2 is SNTAGT. The CDR3 length is 16 residues. The CDR3 reads CASRGQPNKDSYEQYV. In DNA, the CDR3 is TGTGCCAGCAGAGGACAGCCCAATAAAGACTCCTACGAGCAGTACGTC.

This chain joins TRBV23-1 and TRBJ2-7, with TRBD1 matching over 10 bases. TRBV23-1 carries the ORF label, with uncertain function. V shed 9 bases and J 3 bases; nucleotides not matched to a gene: 14. The CDR3 is 16 residues long. The CDR3 spells CASRGTGVPGGYEQYV. DNA of the CDR3: TGCGCCAGTCGCGGGACAGGGGTCCCCGGGGGCTACGAGCAGTACGTC.

This clone was seen more than once but under ten times. The V and J genes are TRBV5-5 and TRBJ1-4; tentative D call: TRBD1 (6 bases). Trimming pared 5 bases from V and 8 bases from J, leaving 19 bases between. The CDR3 sequence is 15 residues long. Germline CDR1 is SGHKS and CDR2 is YYEKEE (reference sequence). CDR3 protein: CASRTTTGGGEKLFF. CDR3 in DNA: TGTGCCAGCAGAACCACGACAGGAGGCGGAGAAAAACTGTTTTTT. The full variable domain, with the rest looked up from reference TRBV5-5 and TRBJ1-4, is DAGVTQSPTHLIKTRGQQVTLRCSPISGHKSVSWYQQVLGQGPQFIFQYYEKEERGRGNFPDRFSARQFPNYSSELNVNALLLGDSALYLCASRTTTGGGEKLFFGSGTQLSVL.

This sequence joins TRBV7-7 and TRBJ1-2; TRBD1 aligns across 8 bases. In germline, CDR1 is SSHAT, CDR2 FNYEAQ (reference sequence). The ends lost 4 bases at V and 6 bases at J; junction bases unmatched: 10. The CDR3 consists of 15 residues. DNA of the CDR3: TGTGCCAGCAGCTCCGTCCCGGGACAGGCCCATGGCTACACCTTC. Its protein is CASSSVPGQAHGYTF.

In this sample, this clone turned up once. V and J are TRBV5-1 and TRBJ1-1; 7 nucleotides match TRBD1. Losses at the gene ends were 0 bases for V and 4 bases for J; bases not matched to a gene: 3. The CDR3 spans 14 residues. Per germline, CDR1 SGHRS and CDR2 YFSETQ. The CDR3 loop is CASSLEQGTTEAFF. The CDR3 DNA reads as TGCGCCAGCAGCTTGGAACAGGGGACCACTGAAGCTTTCTTT.

V and J are TRBV24-1 and TRBJ1-4; TRBD1 aligns across 8 bases. The V gene end was trimmed by 0 bases and the J gene end by 1 base; junction bases not matched to a gene: 6. This CDR3 comprises 18 residues. Germline CDR1 and CDR2: KGHDR and SFDVKD. Here the CDR3 reads CATSDLANRGETNEKLFF. The CDR3 DNA reads TGTGCCACCAGTGATTTGGCGAACAGGGGGGAAACTAATGAAAAACTGTTTTTT.

The CDR3 nucleotides read TGTGCCAGCAGCGATGGGACAGGGGTCTTCCACACCGGGGAGCTGTTTTTT. Translating it yields CASSDGTGVFHTGELFF. The rearrangement joins TRBV5-6 to TRBJ2-2; 10 positions match TRBD1. V shed 4 bases and J 3 bases; nucleotides not matched to a gene: 9. The CDR3 loop spans 17 amino acids. The V gene's germline CDR1 is SGHDT and CDR2 YYEEEE.

CDR3 nucleotides: TGCAGCGTGCCGGGACTTTCGAACACTGAAGCTTTCTTT. Protein: CSVPGLSNTEAFF. The J gene is TRBJ1-1, the V gene TRBV29-1, with a possible D match to TRBD1 (5 bases). Germline V CDR1 and CDR2: SQVTM, ANQGSEA. The CDR3 covers 13 residues. Trimming pared 6 bases from V and 1 base from J, leaving 12 bases between.

The rearrangement links TRBV19 to TRBJ1-1; D not certain. Germline-derived CDR1 and CDR2 are LNHDA and SQIVND (reference sequence). This CDR3 has 13 residues. V dropped 5 bases and J dropped 3 bases, with 10 bases sitting between them. The CDR3 spells CASSSGIHTEAFF. CDR3 in DNA: TGTGCCAGTAGTTCCGGGATTCACACTGAAGCTTTCTTT.

The J gene is TRBJ2-7, the V gene TRBV4-2, with D tentatively TRBD2 (6 bases). This CDR3 contains 16 residues. Between the trimmed V and J ends, which lost 4 bases and 0 bases, there was a span of 16 bases. Per the germline V gene, CDR1 is LGHNA and CDR2 is YNFKEQ. The CDR3 coding sequence is TGTGCCAGCAGCCGCCTCCGGGACTCCTACTCCTACGAGCAGTACTTC. Translated: CASSRLRDSYSYEQYF.

V usage is TRBV6-5 and J usage is TRBJ1-5; 11 nucleotides align to TRBD1. V shed 6 bases, J shed 6 bases, and the junction held 7 bases outside the gene matches. Germline CDR1 MNHEY, CDR2 SVGAGI. The CDR3 has 15 residues. In DNA form, the CDR3 reads TGTGCCAGCAGCACGGGACAGGGGGTAGGTCAGCCCCAGCATTTT. Its translation: CASSTGQGVGQPQHF.

The chain recombines TRBV2 with TRBJ1-2; TRBD1 might be the D (5 bases). CDR1 and CDR2 from the germline V gene are SNHLY and FYNNEI. The CDR3 has 13 residues. The germline V and J ends were trimmed by 5 bases and 2 bases, with 9 bases remaining between them. The CDR3 coding sequence is TGTGCCAGCAGTAAGGACACAAACTATGGCTACACCTTC. Amino acid sequence: CASSKDTNYGYTF.

The rearrangement joins TRBV2 to TRBJ2-7; TRBD2 is a possible D gene (6 bases). The CDR3 spans 13 residues. V was shortened by 7 bases and J by 4 bases, with 14 bases between the two germline ends. Germline CDR1 and CDR2: SNHLY and FYNNEI. The CDR3, as DNA: TGTGCCAGCACCTCCAGCGGGCCTTACGAGCAGTACTTC. Its translation: CASTSSGPYEQYF.

This sequence joins TRBV2 and TRBJ1-2; possible D gene TRBD1, 5 bases. The V gene's germline CDR1 is SNHLY and CDR2 FYNNEI. Trimming took 3 bases from V and 3 from J, leaving 11 bases between them. This CDR3 is built from 14 residues. In nucleotides, the CDR3 is TGTGCCAGCAGTGAGGTGGGGGGAGACTATGGCTACACCTTC. Its translation is CASSEVGGDYGYTF. The entire variable domain, with the rest obtained from reference TRBV2 and TRBJ1-2, is as follows: EPEVTQTPSHQVTQMGQEVILRCVPISNHLYFYWYRQILGQKVEFLVSFYNNEISEKSEIFDDQFSVERPDGSNFTLKIRSTKLEDSAMYFCASSEVGGDYGYTFGSGTRLTVV.

The chain links TRBV6-1 to TRBJ1-1; no clear D gene. From germline, CDR1 is MNHNS and CDR2 SASEGT. With 0 bases removed from V and 6 bases from J, the gap between germline ends came to 8 bases. There are 13 residues in the CDR3. CDR3 nucleotide sequence: TGTGCCAGCAGTGAAGCTGTCTTTTCTGAAGCTTTCTTT. Encoded protein: CASSEAVFSEAFF.

The chain combines TRBV19 with TRBJ2-1; 8 nucleotides match TRBD2. CDR1 and CDR2 from the germline V gene are LNHDA and SQIVND (reference sequence). The CDR3 covers 14 residues. J was trimmed by 9 bases and V by 7 bases; bases with no gene match: 11. Here the CDR3 reads CASNWVGGAVEQFF. CDR3 in DNA: TGTGCCAGTAACTGGGTCGGGGGGGCCGTTGAGCAGTTCTTC.

This clone occurred a few times. V gene TRBV4-1 combines with J gene TRBJ1-6, with D perhaps matching TRBD1 (6 bases). Trimming took 0 bases from V and 3 from J, leaving 15 bases between them. Germline lookup yields CDR1 MGHRA and CDR2 YSYEKL. CDR3 length equals 18 residues. CDR3 nucleotides: TGCGCCAGCAGCCAAGATGCGAACAGGGCCATCTATAATTCACCCCTCCACTTT. Encoded protein: CASSQDANRAIYNSPLHF.

Here the CDR3 DNA reads TGTGCCAGCAGCCAAAAGGGCAGGGGGCGCGATCAGCCCCAGCATTTT. Protein product: CASSQKGRGRDQPQHF. J is TRBJ1-5 and V is TRBV7-8; 8 nucleotides align to TRBD1. The CDR3 is made up of 16 amino acids. After removal of 5 bases from V and 5 bases from J, the junction contained 11 bases not matched to a gene. Germline lookup yields CDR1 SGHVS and CDR2 FQNEAQ.